This TCR beta chain stems from a study of T-cell reconstitution after alpha-beta-depleted transplantation in children. Whole-study findings and limits: Approximately two months post-transplant, alpha-beta T cells reportedly originated from several hundred expanded graft clones. Surviving recipient T cells and thymic progenitors underlay high day-60 TCRbeta diversity in some patients. A year post-transplant, T-cell counts and diversity derived mostly from newly produced T cells.

This clonotype was detected only a few times. What it recognizes is unknown. Unique molecular identifiers were used to barcode this TCRbeta library. TCRdb re-called the PCR reads with MiXCR, one entry per CDR3 protein. The sample lists about 640,000 distinct CDR3 sequences, over 10% occurring once. The specimen was PBMCs, mostly from graft donor cells, collected 360 days after TCRalphabeta/CD19-depleted stem cell transplant. The TCR originated in a male patient younger than 18 who had a stem cell transplant for acute myeloid leukemia, so the T cells may come from the graft donor.

In DNA form, the CDR3 reads TGTGCCACCAGTGATTTGAGTTCGACTACCCTATCCACAGATACGCAGTATTTT. Its protein product is CATSDLSSTTLSTDTQYF. V gene TRBV24-1 combines with J gene TRBJ2-3, with a possible D match to TRBD2 (5 bases). Germline CDR1 is KGHDR and CDR2 is SFDVKD. V lost 0 bases and J 2 bases, leaving 17 bases between the germline ends. The CDR3 contains 18 residues.